This record looks at one T cell receptor beta chain sequence and its context. This clonotype was observed many times. Its recognized antigen is unknown. Base qualities are not at hand, and no much larger clone is one base apart. As encoded in the germline V gene (reference sequence), CDR1 is LNHNV while CDR2 is YYDKDF. V is shortened by 2 bases, J by 5 bases, and the region joining them spans 16 bases. The CDR3 spans 15 residues, from the cysteine through the phenylalanine. Only the CDR3 region is kept as DNA, spanning 45 bases read in frame from base 1. TCR beta CDR3 regions were amplified from RNA transcripts for repertoire sequencing. A first-round RT-PCR used HTBI primers with the Qiagen OneStep RT-PCR kit, followed by a second-round multiplex PCR, size selection and purification. The libraries underwent paired-end sequencing with 100 bp reads on an Illumina HiSeq2000. The original methods were these. SOAPnuke was used to process the reads, throwing out any read that had adapters, had uncalled bases, had a mean Phred below 15, or lacked an exact constant-primer or identifier match. COPE v1.2.5 was used to merge the high-quality paired reads. Each unique nucleotide sequence was treated as a clonotype, and MiTCR v1.1 was used to align the clonotypes to the IMGT TRB V, D and J references. Only V-J combinations with frequency above 0.0001 were analysed, covering around 99% of repertoires. For each V-J combination, a TCR clonal expansion and chaos score was defined as the ratio of F50 clonal expansion to chaos observed in the TCRdist matrix. Features were reduced by Welch's t-statistics and random forest to some 13 V-J combinations, which fed a naive Bayes classifier. The similarity between thyroid and blood repertoires was quantified using the Morisita-Horn index. In-frame beta chains were kept once TCRdb had trimmed the public reads at Q25 with fastp and called clones with MiXCR. Rows matching on CDR3 protein sequence are summarized as one entry with the most common DNA and genes. These V and J calls derive from TCRdb rather than the authors' analysis. Counted in this sample were approximately 1.2 million distinct CDR3 sequences; around a third of them appeared once. 11% of the sample lies in the top ten.

This record comes from a study of Graves' ophthalmopathy and Graves' hyperthyroidism listed by TCRdb under 2018. About the study as a whole: A patient counted as having stable hyperthyroidism if there was no progression to ophthalmopathy within 18 months of follow-up. The study used signatures of the TCR beta repertoire to tell Graves' ophthalmopathy apart from Graves' hyperthyroidism and to predict which patients would progress to ophthalmopathy. In total, 135 blood samples were TCR-sequenced: fewer than 50 ophthalmopathy, some 72 hyperthyroidism and roughly 17 hyperthyroidism-to-ophthalmopathy patients. To explore V-J signatures distinguishing ophthalmopathy from hyperthyroidism, a discovery set of roughly 98 patients (roughly 45 ophthalmopathy, 57 stable hyperthyroidism) was enrolled. An independent validation cohort comprised fewer than 20 hyperthyroidism patients and 15 to 17 patients who later progressed from hyperthyroidism to ophthalmopathy. In roughly 6 hyperthyroidism patients, the T-cell repertoire of thyroid tissue was compared with the T-cell repertoire of blood. Following sampling, methimazole starting at 30 mg daily was administered to hyperthyroidism patients, and high-dose intravenous methylprednisolone was administered to ophthalmopathy patients. Study-wide conclusions, independent of this receptor: Most expanded thyroid clonotypes with a frequency above 0.001 also appeared in blood, which suggests that blood repertoires may reflect the immune response in the thyroid. In cross-validation, the 13-signature model distinguished ophthalmopathy from stable hyperthyroidism with about 89% sensitivity and about 81% specificity, while in the test set the corresponding values were roughly 80% and 75%. No statistical method was used to set the sample size in advance, and the investigators knew which group each participant was assigned to. In validation, the model predicted ophthalmopathy progression with nearly 71% sensitivity and about 73% specificity; some twelve predicted patients were CT-confirmed with GO in a median of roughly 6.8 months.

The hyperthyroidism patients were 18 to 65 years old and newly diagnosed, with a disease duration of less than 2 months. Anyone with other autoimmune diseases, uncontrolled infections, pregnancy or lactation was excluded from the study. Clinical symptoms, serum thyroxine, TRAb, thyroid ultrasound and orbital computed tomography formed the basis of the diagnosis. Trizol reagent was used to extract the total RNA, and its quality was then checked on an Agilent 2100 Bioanalyzer. This receptor chain uses TRBV15 and TRBJ2-7; the D gene cannot be resolved reliably. The source of this sequence is an adult man with Graves' hyperthyroidism. Source material: peripheral blood or thyroid tissue (not recorded which). The DNA is as follows: TGTGCCACCAGCAGAAAGGACCGTCCTATCGACGAGCAGTACTTC. This codes for CATSRKDRPIDEQYF.